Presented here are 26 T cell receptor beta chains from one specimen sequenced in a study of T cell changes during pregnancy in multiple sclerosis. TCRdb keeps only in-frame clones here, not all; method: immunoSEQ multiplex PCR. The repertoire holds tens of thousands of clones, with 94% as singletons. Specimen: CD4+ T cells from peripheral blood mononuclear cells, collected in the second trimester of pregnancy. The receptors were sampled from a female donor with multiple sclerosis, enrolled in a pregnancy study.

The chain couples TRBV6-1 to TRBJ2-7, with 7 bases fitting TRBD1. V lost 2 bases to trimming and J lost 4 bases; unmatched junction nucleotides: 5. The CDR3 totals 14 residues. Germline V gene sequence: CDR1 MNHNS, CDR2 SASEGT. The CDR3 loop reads CASSEPGGRYEQYF. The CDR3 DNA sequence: TGTGCCAGCAGTGAACCAGGGGGACGGTACGAGCAGTACTTC.

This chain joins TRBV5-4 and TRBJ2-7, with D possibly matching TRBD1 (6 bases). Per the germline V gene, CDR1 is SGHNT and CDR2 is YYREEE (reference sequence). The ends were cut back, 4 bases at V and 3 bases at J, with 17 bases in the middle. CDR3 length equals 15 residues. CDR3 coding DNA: TGTGCCAGCAGCCCCAGCTGGGGGCGGTTCTACGAGCAGTACTTC. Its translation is CASSPSWGRFYEQYF. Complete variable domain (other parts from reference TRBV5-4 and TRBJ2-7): ETGVTQSPTHLIKTRGQQVTLRCSSQSGHNTVSWYQQALGQGPQFIFQYYREEENGRGNFPPRFSGLQFPNYSSELNVNALELDDSALYLCASSPSWGRFYEQYFGPGTRLTVT.

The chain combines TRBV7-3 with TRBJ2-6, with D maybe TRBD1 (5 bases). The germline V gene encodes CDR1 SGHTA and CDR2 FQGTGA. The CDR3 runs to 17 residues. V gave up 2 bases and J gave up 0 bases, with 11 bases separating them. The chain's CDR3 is CASSLLGANSGANVLTF. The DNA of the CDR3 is TGTGCCAGCAGCTTACTAGGGGCCAACTCTGGGGCCAACGTCCTGACTTTC.

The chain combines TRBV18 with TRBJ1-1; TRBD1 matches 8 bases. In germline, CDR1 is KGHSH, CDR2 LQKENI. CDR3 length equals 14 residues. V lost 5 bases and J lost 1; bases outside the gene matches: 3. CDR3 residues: CASSYDRGNTEAFF. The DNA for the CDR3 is TGTGCCAGCTCATACGACAGGGGGAACACTGAAGCTTTCTTT.

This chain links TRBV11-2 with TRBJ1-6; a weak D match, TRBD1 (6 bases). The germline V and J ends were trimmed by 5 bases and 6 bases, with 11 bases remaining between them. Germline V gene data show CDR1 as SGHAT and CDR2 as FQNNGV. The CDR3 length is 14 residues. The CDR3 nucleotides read TGTGCCAGCAGCCCGACAGGAGTTAATTCACCCCTCCACTTT. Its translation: CASSPTGVNSPLHF.

For the CDR3, the DNA is TGTGCCAGCAGTGGCCCGGTACAGGACACTGAAGCTTTCTTT. This sequence encodes CASSGPVQDTEAFF. This chain connects TRBV6-1 to TRBJ1-1, with D maybe TRBD1 (5 bases). V lost 4 bases and J 3 bases, leaving 12 bases between the germline ends. Germline-derived CDR1 and CDR2 are MNHNS and SASEGT. The CDR3 extends over 14 amino acids.

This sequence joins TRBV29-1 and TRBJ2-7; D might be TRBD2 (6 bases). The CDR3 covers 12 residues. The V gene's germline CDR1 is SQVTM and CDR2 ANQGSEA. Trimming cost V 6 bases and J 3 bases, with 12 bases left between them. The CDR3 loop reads CSVPGVNYEQYF. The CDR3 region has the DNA TGCAGCGTCCCGGGGGTCAACTACGAGCAGTACTTC.

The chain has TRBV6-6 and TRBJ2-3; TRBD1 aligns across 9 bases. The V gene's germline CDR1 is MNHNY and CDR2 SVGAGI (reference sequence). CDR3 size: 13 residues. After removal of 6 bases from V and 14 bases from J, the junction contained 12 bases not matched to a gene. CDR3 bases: TGTGCCAGCAGCTTCACAACCGGGACAGGGCGGTATTTT. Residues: CASSFTTGTGRYF.

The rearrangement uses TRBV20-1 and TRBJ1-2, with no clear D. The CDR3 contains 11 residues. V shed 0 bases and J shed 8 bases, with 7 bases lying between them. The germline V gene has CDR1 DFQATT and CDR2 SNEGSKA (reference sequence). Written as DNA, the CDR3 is TGCAGTGCTAGAGATGGACTCGGCTACACCTTC. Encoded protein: CSARDGLGYTF.

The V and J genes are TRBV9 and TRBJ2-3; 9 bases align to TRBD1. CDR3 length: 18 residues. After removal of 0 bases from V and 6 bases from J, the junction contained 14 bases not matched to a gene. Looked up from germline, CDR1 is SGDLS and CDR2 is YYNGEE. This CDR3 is CASSVGEWDRETTDTQYF. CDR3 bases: TGTGCCAGCAGCGTAGGTGAGTGGGACAGGGAGACGACTGATACGCAGTATTTT.

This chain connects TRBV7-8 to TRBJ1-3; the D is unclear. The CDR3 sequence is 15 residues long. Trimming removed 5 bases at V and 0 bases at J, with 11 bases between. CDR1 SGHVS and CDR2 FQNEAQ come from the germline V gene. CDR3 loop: CASSSHGFSGNTIYF. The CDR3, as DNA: TGTGCCAGCAGCAGCCACGGTTTCTCTGGAAACACCATATATTTT.

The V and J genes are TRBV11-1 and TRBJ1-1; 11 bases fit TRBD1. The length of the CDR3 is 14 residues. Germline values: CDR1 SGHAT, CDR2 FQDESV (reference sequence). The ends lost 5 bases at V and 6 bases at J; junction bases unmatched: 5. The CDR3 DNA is TGTGCCAGCAGCAAAGGGACAGGGGGTTCTGAAGCTTTCTTT. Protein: CASSKGTGGSEAFF.

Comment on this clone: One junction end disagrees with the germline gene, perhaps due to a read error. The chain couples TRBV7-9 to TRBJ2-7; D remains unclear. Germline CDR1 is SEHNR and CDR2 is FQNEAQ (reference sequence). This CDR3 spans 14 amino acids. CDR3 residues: CASRLGYKNYEQYF. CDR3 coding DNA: TGTGCCAGCAGATTAGGGTACAAGAACTACGAGCAGTACTTC.

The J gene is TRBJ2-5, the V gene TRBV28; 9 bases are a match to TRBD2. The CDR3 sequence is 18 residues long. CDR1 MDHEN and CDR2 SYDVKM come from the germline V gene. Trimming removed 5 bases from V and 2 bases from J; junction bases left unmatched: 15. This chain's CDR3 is CASSLSSGARPRQETQYF. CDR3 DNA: TGTGCCAGCAGTCTCTCTAGCGGGGCCCGCCCTCGGCAAGAGACCCAGTACTTC.

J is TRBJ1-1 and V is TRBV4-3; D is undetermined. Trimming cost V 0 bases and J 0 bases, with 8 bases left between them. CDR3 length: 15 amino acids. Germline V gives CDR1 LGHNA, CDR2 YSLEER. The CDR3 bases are TGCGCCAGCAGCCAAGAAGAGAGAATGAACACTGAAGCTTTCTTT. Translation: CASSQEERMNTEAFF.

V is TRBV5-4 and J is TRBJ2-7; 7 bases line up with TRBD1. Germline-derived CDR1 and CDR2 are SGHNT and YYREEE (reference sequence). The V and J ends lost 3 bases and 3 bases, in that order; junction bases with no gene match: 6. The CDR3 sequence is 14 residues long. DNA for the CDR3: TGTGCCAGCAGCTCACCCAGGGGGAACTACGAGCAGTACTTC. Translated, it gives CASSSPRGNYEQYF.

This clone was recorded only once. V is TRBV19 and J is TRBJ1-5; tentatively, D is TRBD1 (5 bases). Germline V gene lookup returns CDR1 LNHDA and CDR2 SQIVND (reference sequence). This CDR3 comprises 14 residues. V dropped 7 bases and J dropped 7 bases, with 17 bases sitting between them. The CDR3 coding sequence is TGTGCCAGTACCCATCCGGGGGTAATGCAGCCCCAGCATTTT. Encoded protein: CASTHPGVMQPQHF.

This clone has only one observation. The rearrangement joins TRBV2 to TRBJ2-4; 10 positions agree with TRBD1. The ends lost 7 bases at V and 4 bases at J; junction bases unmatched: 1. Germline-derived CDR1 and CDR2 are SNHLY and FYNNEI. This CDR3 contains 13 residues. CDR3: CASTGQGKNIQYF. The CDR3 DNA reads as TGTGCCAGCACGGGACAGGGGAAAAACATTCAGTACTTC.

The DNA for the CDR3 is TGCGCCAGCAGCTTGGAGCGCGGTAGCTCCTACGAGCAGTACTTC. Translating gives CASSLERGSSYEQYF. The chain has TRBV5-1 and TRBJ2-7; D is undetermined. V lost 0 bases and J lost 0, with 10 bases in between. In germline, CDR1 is SGHRS, CDR2 YFSETQ. This CDR3 spans 15 amino acids.

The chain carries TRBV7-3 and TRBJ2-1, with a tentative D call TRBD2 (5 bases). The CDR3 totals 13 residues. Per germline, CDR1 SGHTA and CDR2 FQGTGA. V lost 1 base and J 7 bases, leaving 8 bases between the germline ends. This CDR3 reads CASSLREINEQFF. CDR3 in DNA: TGTGCCAGCAGCTTAAGGGAGATAAATGAGCAGTTCTTC. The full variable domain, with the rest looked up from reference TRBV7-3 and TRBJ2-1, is GAGVSQTPSNKVTEKGKYVELRCDPISGHTALYWYRQSLGQGPEFLIYFQGTGAADDSGLPNDRFFAVRPEGSVSTLKIQRTERGDSAVYLCASSLREINEQFFGPGTRLTVL.

CDR3 nucleotides: TGTGCCAGCAGCACACAGGGTAGGGGGGAAAAACTGTTTTTT. Protein product: CASSTQGRGEKLFF. The chain uses TRBV5-4 and TRBJ1-4; D might be TRBD1 (6 bases). Germline-derived CDR1 and CDR2 are SGHNT and YYREEE (reference sequence). V lost 4 bases and J 8 bases, leaving 15 bases between the germline ends. The CDR3 consists of 14 residues.

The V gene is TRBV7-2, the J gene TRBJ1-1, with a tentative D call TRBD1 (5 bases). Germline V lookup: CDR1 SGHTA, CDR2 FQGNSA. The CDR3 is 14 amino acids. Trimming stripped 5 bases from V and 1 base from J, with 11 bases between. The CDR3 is CASSLRAPNTEAFF. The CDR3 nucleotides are TGTGCCAGCAGCCTCAGGGCCCCGAACACTGAAGCTTTCTTT.

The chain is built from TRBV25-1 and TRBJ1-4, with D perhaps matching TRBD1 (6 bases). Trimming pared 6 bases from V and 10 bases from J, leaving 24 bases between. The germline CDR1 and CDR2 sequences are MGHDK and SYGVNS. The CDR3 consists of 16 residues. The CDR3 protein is CASSPSGGQGLVKLFF. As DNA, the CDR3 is TGTGCCAGCAGCCCATCGGGGGGGCAAGGGTTAGTAAAACTGTTTTTT. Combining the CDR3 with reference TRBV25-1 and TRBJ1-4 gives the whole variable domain EADIYQTPRYLVIGTGKKITLECSQTMGHDKMYWYQQDPGMELHLIHYSYGVNSTEKGDLSSESTVSRIRTEHFPLTLESARPSHTSQYLCASSPSGGQGLVKLFFGSGTQLSVL.

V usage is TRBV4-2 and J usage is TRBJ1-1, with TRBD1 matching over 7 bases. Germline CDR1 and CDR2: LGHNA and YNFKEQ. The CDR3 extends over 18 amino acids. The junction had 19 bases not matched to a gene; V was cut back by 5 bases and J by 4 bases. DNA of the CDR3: TGTGCCAGCAGCGGTTTCGGGACAGAGGGCCGTAAAGGCACTGAAGCTTTCTTT. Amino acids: CASSGFGTEGRKGTEAFF.

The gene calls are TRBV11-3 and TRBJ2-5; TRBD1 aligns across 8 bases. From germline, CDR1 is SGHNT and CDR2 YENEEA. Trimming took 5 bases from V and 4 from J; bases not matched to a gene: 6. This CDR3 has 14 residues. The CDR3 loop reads CASSDRTGPETQYF. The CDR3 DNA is TGTGCCAGCAGCGACCGGACAGGGCCAGAGACCCAGTACTTC. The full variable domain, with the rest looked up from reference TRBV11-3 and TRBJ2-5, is EAGVVQSPRYKIIEKKQPVAFWCNPISGHNTLYWYLQNLGQGPELLIRYENEEAVDDSQLPKDRFSAERLKGVDSTLKIQPAELGDSAVYLCASSDRTGPETQYFGPGTRLLVL.

CDR3 protein: CASSFPHETQYF. In DNA form, the CDR3 reads TGCGCCAGCAGCTTCCCCCATGAGACCCAGTACTTC. V gene TRBV5-1 combines with J gene TRBJ2-5; D is undetermined. Per germline, CDR1 SGHRS and CDR2 YFSETQ. Trimming took off 2 bases at V and 5 bases at J, with 7 bases between the two ends. The CDR3 covers 12 residues.